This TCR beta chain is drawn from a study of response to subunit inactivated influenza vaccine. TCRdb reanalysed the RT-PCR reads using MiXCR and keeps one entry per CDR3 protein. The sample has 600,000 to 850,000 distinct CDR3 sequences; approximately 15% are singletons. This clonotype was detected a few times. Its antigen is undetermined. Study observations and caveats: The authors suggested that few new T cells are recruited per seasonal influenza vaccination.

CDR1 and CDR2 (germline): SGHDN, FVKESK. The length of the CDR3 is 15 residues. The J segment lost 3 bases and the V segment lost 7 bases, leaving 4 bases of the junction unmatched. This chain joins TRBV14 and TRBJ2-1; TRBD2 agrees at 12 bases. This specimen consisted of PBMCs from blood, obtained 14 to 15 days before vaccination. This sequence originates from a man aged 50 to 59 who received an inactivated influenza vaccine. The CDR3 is CASNLAGGIYNEQFF. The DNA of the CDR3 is TGTGCCAGCAACCTAGCGGGAGGGATCTACAATGAGCAGTTCTTC. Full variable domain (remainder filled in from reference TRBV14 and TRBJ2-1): EAGVTQFPSHSVIEKGQTVTLRCDPISGHDNLYWYRRVMGKEIKFLLHFVKESKQDESGMPNNRFLAERTGGTYSTLKVQPAELEDSGVYFCASNLAGGIYNEQFFGPGTRLTVL.